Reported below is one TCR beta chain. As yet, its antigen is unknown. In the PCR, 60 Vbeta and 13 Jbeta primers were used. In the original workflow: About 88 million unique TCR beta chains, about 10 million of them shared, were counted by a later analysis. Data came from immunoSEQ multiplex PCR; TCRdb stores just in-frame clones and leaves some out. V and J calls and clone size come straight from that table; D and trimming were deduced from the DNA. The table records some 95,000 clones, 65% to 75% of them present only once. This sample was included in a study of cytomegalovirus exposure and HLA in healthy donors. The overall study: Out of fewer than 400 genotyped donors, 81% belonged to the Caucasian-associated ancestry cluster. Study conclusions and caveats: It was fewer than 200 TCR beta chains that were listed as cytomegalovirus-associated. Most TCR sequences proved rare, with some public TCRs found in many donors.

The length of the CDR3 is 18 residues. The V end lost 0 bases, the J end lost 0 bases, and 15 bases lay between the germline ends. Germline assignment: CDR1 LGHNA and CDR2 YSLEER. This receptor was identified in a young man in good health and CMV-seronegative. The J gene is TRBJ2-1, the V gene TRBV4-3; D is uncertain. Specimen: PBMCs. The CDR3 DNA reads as TGCGCCAGCAGCCAAGATTTGCCGCAATCGAGCTCCTACAATGAGCAGTTCTTC. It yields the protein CASSQDLPQSSSYNEQFF.